The 21 T cell receptor beta chains given below trace back to one sample, sequenced in a study of blood T cell repertoires in COVID-19. TCRdb's table, derived via immunoSEQ multiplex PCR, lists solely in-frame clones and lacks some. Of around 120,000 clones listed, 65% to 80% are singletons. Sequenced sample: peripheral blood. The receptors were gathered from a human donor with acute or convalescent COVID-19. The donor label of this sample is uncertain.

The chain recombines TRBV10-2 with TRBJ2-2, with TRBD2 matching over 7 bases. This CDR3 contains 13 residues. Losses at the gene ends were 8 bases for V and 4 bases for J; bases not matched to a gene: 4. CDR1 WSHSY and CDR2 SAAADI come from the germline V gene. In nucleotides, the CDR3 is TGCGCCAGCTGGACTAGATCCACCGGGGAGCTGTTTTTT. As protein: CASWTRSTGELFF.

The table lists this clone with a few counts. The genes are TRBV5-1 and TRBJ1-6; TRBD1 matches 9 bases. This CDR3 is 15 amino acids long. Germline V gene data show CDR1 as SGHRS and CDR2 as YFSETQ. The V gene end was trimmed by 3 bases and the J gene end by 10 bases; junction bases not matched to a gene: 8. This CDR3 is CASSSLGQGGSPLHF. CDR3 nucleotides: TGCGCCAGCAGCTCGCTGGGACAGGGAGGATCACCCCTCCACTTT.

J is TRBJ1-2 and V is TRBV5-1; a weak D match, TRBD1 (6 bases). The CDR3 length is 20 residues. Looked up from germline, CDR1 is SGHRS and CDR2 is YFSETQ. Deletions cut 4 bases from V and 2 bases from J, with 30 bases between. The CDR3 protein is CASSLSGRQVLLPRNYGYTF. CDR3 sequence (DNA): TGCGCCAGCAGCCTCTCCGGGCGACAGGTTCTACTACCCAGGAACTATGGCTACACCTTC.

This rearrangement joins TRBV18 to TRBJ1-5; no clear D. Germline lookup yields CDR1 KGHSH and CDR2 LQKENI. Trimming took off 3 bases at V and 7 bases at J, with 25 bases between the two ends. The CDR3 is 18 residues long. The CDR3 sequence is CASSPTVGGLLIKQPQHF. In DNA, the CDR3 is TGTGCCAGCTCACCTACTGTAGGAGGGCTTCTGATAAAACAGCCCCAGCATTTT.

J is TRBJ2-1 and V is TRBV3-1 (or the pseudogene TRBV3-2); possible D gene TRBD2, 5 bases. The CDR3 contains 15 residues. Germline values: CDR1 LGHDT, CDR2 YNNKEL (reference sequence). V shed 1 base and J shed 0 bases, with 7 bases lying between them. Here the CDR3 DNA reads TGTGCCAGCAGCCAAGCTGGGAGCTCCTACAATGAGCAGTTCTTC. Encoded protein: CASSQAGSSYNEQFF.

The gene calls are TRBV6-5 and TRBJ2-2; TRBD1 aligns across 7 bases. Germline V gene data show CDR1 as MNHEY and CDR2 as SVGAGI. The CDR3 loop spans 14 amino acids. With V trimmed by 8 bases and J by 6 bases, 9 bases remained unmatched. The DNA of the CDR3 is TGTGCCAGCCGGGAACAGGGGACAGCCGGGGAGCTGTTTTTT. This sequence encodes CASREQGTAGELFF.

The chain has TRBV4-2 and TRBJ2-7; a weak D match, TRBD1 (5 bases). The CDR3 is 16 residues long. The V gene lost 0 bases and the J gene lost 2 bases, with 14 bases spanning the gap. Germline V lookup: CDR1 LGHNA, CDR2 YNFKEQ. CDR3 sequence (DNA): TGTGCCAGCAGCCAAGAGTATCCAGGGTCGACCTACGAGCAGTACTTC. Translated: CASSQEYPGSTYEQYF.

The V and J genes are TRBV5-4 and TRBJ1-2; 8 nucleotides match TRBD1. The CDR3 is 13 residues long. V lost 5 bases, J lost 8 bases, and 8 bases stayed unmatched. Germline lookup yields CDR1 SGHNT and CDR2 YYREEE (reference sequence). The CDR3 spells CASSKDRVGGYTF. DNA of the CDR3: TGTGCCAGCAGTAAGGACAGGGTGGGAGGCTACACCTTC.

The chain recombines TRBV1 with TRBJ2-1; the DNA was not used to check the table's D call, TRBD2. TRBV1 is classified as a pseudogene. The CDR3 consists of 17 residues. In nucleotides, the CDR3 is TGCACCAGCAGCCAAGACACCGGGACTAGCGGTTACAATGAGCAGTTCTTC. Its protein is CTSSQDTGTSGYNEQFF.

The chain uses TRBV2 and TRBJ1-2; 7 bases align to TRBD1. Germline values: CDR1 SNHLY, CDR2 FYNNEI. The ends lost 4 bases at V and 2 bases at J; junction bases unmatched: 4. This CDR3 has 14 amino acids. CDR3 nucleotide sequence: TGTGCCAGCAGTGCACTGACAGGGAACTATGGCTACACCTTC. This codes for CASSALTGNYGYTF.

The rearrangement uses TRBV5-1 and TRBJ1-1; D may be TRBD1 (5 bases). Trimming cost V 4 bases and J 5 bases, with 18 bases left between them. CDR1 and CDR2 from the germline V gene are SGHRS and YFSETQ. CDR3 length equals 15 residues. CDR3 nucleotides: TGCGCCAGCAGCACCGACCCCAGGGTTGGGACTGAAGCTTTCTTT. Protein sequence: CASSTDPRVGTEAFF.

This rearrangement joins TRBV5-1 to TRBJ1-3, with D tentatively TRBD1 (5 bases). V was trimmed by 5 bases and J by 0 bases, leaving 9 bases between them. This CDR3 region has 14 residues. From germline, CDR1 is SGHRS and CDR2 YFSETQ. The CDR3 reads CASRAGGSGNTIYF. CDR3 in DNA: TGCGCCAGCAGGGCGGGGGGCTCTGGAAACACCATATATTTT.

V usage is TRBV6-1 and J usage is TRBJ1-2, with D perhaps TRBD1 (5 bases). Germline-derived CDR1 and CDR2 are MNHNS and SASEGT. V dropped 1 base and J dropped 2 bases, with 23 bases sitting between them. This CDR3 is 19 amino acids long. The CDR3 DNA is TGTGCCAGCAGTGAAGAAGGTCCCTGGACATCCCGTTTGAACTATGGCTACACCTTC. This gives the protein CASSEEGPWTSRLNYGYTF.

This clone was detected a few times. The chain combines TRBV29-1 with TRBJ1-4, with 7 bases that match TRBD1. V dropped 7 bases and J dropped 3; count of bases not matched to a gene: 11. The V gene's germline CDR1 is SQVTM and CDR2 ANQGSEA. This CDR3 is built from 15 residues. The CDR3 protein is CSGIENRGANEKLFF. In DNA form, the CDR3 reads TGCAGCGGAATAGAGAACAGGGGTGCTAATGAAAAACTGTTTTTT.

V and J are TRBV7-3 and TRBJ1-2; TRBD1 might be the D (6 bases). From germline, CDR1 is SGHTA and CDR2 FQGTGA. Deletions cut 5 bases from V and 8 bases from J, with 15 bases between. There are 13 residues in the CDR3. CDR3 amino acids: CASSPRGGWGYTF. CDR3 nucleotides: TGTGCCAGCAGCCCCCGTGGGGGCTGGGGCTACACCTTC. Looking up the rest from reference TRBV7-3 and TRBJ1-2 gives the full variable domain: GAGVSQTPSNKVTEKGKYVELRCDPISGHTALYWYRQSLGQGPEFLIYFQGTGAADDSGLPNDRFFAVRPEGSVSTLKIQRTERGDSAVYLCASSPRGGWGYTFGSGTRLTVV.

The V gene is TRBV7-2, the J gene TRBJ2-4, with 11 nucleotides matching TRBD1. V was clipped by 5 bases and J by 5 bases; unmatched bases: 8. CDR3 length equals 16 residues. CDR1 and CDR2 (germline): SGHTA, FQGNSA. The CDR3 sequence is CASSLWDRGSQNIQYF. CDR3 sequence (DNA): TGTGCCAGCAGCCTTTGGGACAGGGGGTCCCAAAACATTCAGTACTTC.

The chain is built from TRBV5-1 and TRBJ1-1; D not certain. Trimming cost V 0 bases and J 1 base, with 10 bases left between them. In germline, CDR1 is SGHRS, CDR2 YFSETQ. The CDR3 spans 15 residues. The CDR3 sequence is CASSLATTRNTEAFF. DNA of the CDR3: TGCGCCAGCAGCTTGGCCACTACCCGGAACACTGAAGCTTTCTTT.

This clone was detected once. The chain carries TRBV4-1 and TRBJ1-2; unclear D gene. Trimming took off 0 bases at V and 8 bases at J, with 10 bases between the two ends. Germline CDR1 reads MGHRA; CDR2 reads YSYEKL. CDR3 size: 13 residues. This CDR3 reads CASSQDPPFGYTF. DNA for the CDR3: TGCGCCAGCAGCCAAGATCCTCCCTTCGGCTACACCTTC.

The V call is TRBV4-1, the J call TRBJ1-5; D possibly corresponds to TRBD1 (5 bases). The CDR3 covers 16 residues. V dropped 1 base and J dropped 4 bases, with 14 bases sitting between them. Germline loops: CDR1 MGHRA, CDR2 YSYEKL. CDR3 protein: CASSQGGGRGNQPQHF. CDR3 bases: TGCGCCAGCAGCCAAGGGGGCGGGAGGGGAAATCAGCCCCAGCATTTT.

The genes are TRBV19 and TRBJ1-2, with D perhaps matching TRBD1 (5 bases). Trimming pared 2 bases from V and 2 bases from J, leaving 9 bases between. The CDR3 covers 14 residues. The germline gives CDR1 LNHDA, CDR2 SQIVND (reference sequence). CDR3 sequence (DNA): TGTGCCAGTAGTATAACGAAGGGGAACTATGGCTACACCTTC. It codes for CASSITKGNYGYTF.

This sequence joins TRBV28 and TRBJ1-5, with a weak D call TRBD1 (5 bases). The germline gives CDR1 MDHEN, CDR2 SYDVKM. V was shortened by 4 bases and J by 0 bases, with 34 bases between the two germline ends. The CDR3 has 23 residues. CDR3 DNA: TGTGCCAGCAGTTCCCGATGGGGCGCTTCCCCCCAACGGGCACCTCATAGCAATCAGCCCCAGCATTTT. It is translated as CASSSRWGASPQRAPHSNQPQHF.